A selection of T cell receptor beta chains follows, all from one sample in a study of tumor and adjacent non-tumor tissue in lung cancer. MiXCR, run by TCRdb on the multiplex PCR reads, gives a single entry per CDR3 protein. The profile covers approximately 75,000 distinct CDR3 sequences, with 60% to 85% appearing a single time and 10% to 15% taken by the ten largest. The sample was lung tumor tissue. These receptors all stem from a woman aged 45-65 years with non-small cell lung cancer. Both conserved end residues are part of each CDR3. Fields, in order: clone size, J gene, D gene, V gene, CDR3 DNA, CDR3 protein. D genes are given only for firm matches. Rows give clone size only sometimes, using once, few, many, or a class for an expanded clone.

abundance: NA
j_gene: TRBJ2-1
d_gene: NA
v_gene: TRBV10-3
CDR3nt: TGTGCCATCAGCCCTATAACGGGAGCGAACAATAAGCAGTTCTTC
CDR3aa: CAISPITGANNKQFF

abundance: NA
j_gene: TRBJ1-1
d_gene: NA
v_gene: TRBV30
CDR3nt: TGTCCCTGGCGTAGTTGGGGGTACACTGAAGCTCTCTTT
CDR3aa: CPWRSWGYTEALF

abundance: NA
j_gene: TRBJ2-1
d_gene: NA
v_gene: TRBV29-1
CDR3nt: TGCAGCGTTAGCATCTCAGTCAATGAGCAGTTCTTC
CDR3aa: CSVSISVNEQFF

abundance: NA
j_gene: TRBJ2-1
d_gene: NA
v_gene: TRBV28
CDR3nt: TGTGCCAGTAAAGGATTTTCTGAGCAGTTCTTC
CDR3aa: CASKGFSEQFF

abundance: NA
j_gene: TRBJ1-2
d_gene: NA
v_gene: TRBV6-5
CDR3nt: TGTGCCAACAGGGCCGGGATAAAATATGGCTACACCTTC
CDR3aa: CANRAGIKYGYTF

abundance: NA
j_gene: TRBJ2-5
d_gene: NA
v_gene: TRBV10-1
CDR3nt: TGCGCCAGACCCATCATGAGAGAGACTCAGTACTTC
CDR3aa: CARPIMRETQYF

abundance: medium-sized
j_gene: TRBJ2-5
d_gene: NA
v_gene: TRBV24-1
CDR3nt: TGTGCCACCGCAGAACGGGGGCGAGGGGAGACCCAGTACTTC
CDR3aa: CATAERGRGETQYF

abundance: many
j_gene: TRBJ2-1
d_gene: TRBD2
v_gene: TRBV6-4
CDR3nt: TGTGCCAGCAGTGACGGGGTAGCGGGGAATGAGCAGTTCTTC
CDR3aa: CASSDGVAGNEQFF

abundance: NA
j_gene: TRBJ2-7
d_gene: NA
v_gene: TRBV4-2
CDR3nt: TGTGCCAGCAGCCACAGGCTGGCGGACCACGAGCAGTATTTC
CDR3aa: CASSHRLADHEQYF

abundance: NA
j_gene: TRBJ1-2
d_gene: NA
v_gene: TRBV11-2
CDR3nt: TGTGCCAGCAGCTTATCGACCCCCCGTGGGCGCCCCACCTTC
CDR3aa: CASSLSTPRGRPTF